What follows is one TCR beta chain and its context. The CDR3 is made up of 15 amino acids. CDR1 and CDR2 from the germline V gene are SEHNR and FQNEAQ (reference sequence). Trimming cost V 4 bases and J 4 bases; bases outside gene matches: 4. Living in 25 or so US areas, the participants were between about 18 and 90 years of age. Cohorts were determined from participant-reported clinical history. Measured with immunoSEQ multiplex PCR; TCRdb has only the in-frame clones, and not every one. In the table there are some 240,000 clones, roughly 86% of which are singletons. This entry comes from a study of blood T cell repertoires in COVID-19. In the study overall: Nucleic acid was either cDNA or gDNA, and it came from T cells, B-cell-depleted T cells, or PBMCs.

Sequenced input: PBMCs or T cells enriched from blood (not recorded which). The clonotype comes from a middle-aged woman with acute COVID-19. This sequence joins TRBV7-9 and TRBJ2-1, with 10 positions matching TRBD2. CDR3 DNA sequence: TGTGCCAGCAGCTCCGGGACTAGCGATTACAATGAGCAGTTCTTC. Amino acid sequence: CASSSGTSDYNEQFF.